This TCR beta chain was identified during a study of T cells after yellow fever vaccination. Each CDR3 protein is one row after TCRdb ran MiXCR on the 5' RACE reads. The table records 500,000 to 650,000 distinct CDR3 sequences, less than 20% of them present only once. The CDR3 loop spans 15 amino acids. Germline values: CDR1 SGHRS, CDR2 YFSETQ. This clonotype was detected ten times or more. Its ends do not fully match the called genes, so a read error is possible. The starting material was PBMCs, obtained around 5 days after the first yellow fever vaccination. The TCR was taken from a man between 18 and 35 years old who received the YFV17D yellow fever vaccine. This sequence joins TRBV5-1 and TRBJ2-1; D unclear. The DNA for the CDR3 is TGTGCCAGCAGCTTCGGACGAAGCTCCTACAATGAGCAGTTCTTC. It codes for CASSFGRSSYNEQFF.